One and the same sample provided the 30 T cell receptor beta chains below, sequenced in a study of response to subunit inactivated influenza vaccine. From the RT-PCR reads, TCRdb called clonotypes with MiXCR, one entry per CDR3 protein. The sample includes about 700,000 distinct CDR3 sequences, 15% to 18% of them seen just once. Sequenced material: PBMCs from blood, taken 11 to 12 days after vaccination. Every receptor here comes from a man in his fifties who received an inactivated influenza vaccine.

This clonotype was seen ten or more times. The chain joins TRBV4-1 to TRBJ2-2; 7 bases line up with TRBD1. Unmatched junction bases numbered 8, after V lost 4 bases and J lost 3 bases. This CDR3 contains 16 residues. CDR1 and CDR2 (germline): MGHRA, YSYEKL. DNA for the CDR3: TGCGCCAGCAGCCGACGACAGGGATGGGACACCGGGGAGCTGTTTTTT. As protein: CASSRRQGWDTGELFF.

V gene TRBV20-1 combines with J gene TRBJ2-2, with 9 bases identical to TRBD2. The CDR3 spans 16 residues. Germline lookup yields CDR1 DFQATT and CDR2 SNEGSKA (reference sequence). Trimming removed 0 bases from V and 2 bases from J; junction bases left unmatched: 4. CDR3: CSARDPRGGNTGELFF. Written as DNA, the CDR3 is TGCAGTGCTAGAGATCCGCGGGGGGGCAACACCGGGGAGCTGTTTTTT.

The V gene is TRBV29-1, the J gene TRBJ2-5; perhaps TRBD2 as D (6 bases). V shed 0 bases and J shed 7 bases, with 15 bases lying between them. This CDR3 has 14 residues. Germline V CDR1 and CDR2: SQVTM, ANQGSEA. The chain's CDR3 is CSVEDKGAGVTQYF. The CDR3 region has the DNA TGCAGCGTTGAAGATAAGGGAGCGGGTGTGACCCAGTACTTC.

The chain links TRBV12-3 or TRBV12-4 to TRBJ2-5; maybe TRBD2 (7 bases). CDR3 length equals 15 residues. Trimming left V 1 base short and J 5 bases short, with 14 bases between. CDR3 sequence (DNA): TGTGCCAGCAGTTTAGGGGGGGGCACCTCGGAGACCCAGTACTTC. It codes for CASSLGGGTSETQYF.

This chain links TRBV10-1 with TRBJ1-2, with D possibly TRBD1 on 5 matching bases. The germline V and J ends were trimmed by 6 bases and 8 bases, with 13 bases remaining between them. The CDR3 is 12 residues long. CDR1 and CDR2 from the germline V gene are WNHNN and SYGVQD (reference sequence). CDR3 bases: TGCGCCAGCAGCCGGGACTCCCGAGGCTACACCTTC. Its translation is CASSRDSRGYTF.

The CDR3 is CSALPQEGAQFEKLFF. As DNA, the CDR3 is TGCAGTGCTCTGCCCCAGGAAGGGGCGCAATTTGAAAAACTGTTTTTT. The chain recombines TRBV20-1 with TRBJ1-4; the D gene is possibly TRBD1 (5 bases). The V end lost 5 bases, the J end lost 7 bases, and 23 bases lay between the germline ends. From germline, CDR1 is DFQATT and CDR2 SNEGSKA (reference sequence). This CDR3 comprises 16 residues.

For the CDR3, the DNA is TGCGCCAGCAGGTCGACAGGGAGTTCAGATACGCAGTATTTT. This gives the protein CASRSTGSSDTQYF. This chain uses TRBV5-1 with TRBJ2-3; 7 bases match TRBD1. The CDR3 runs 14 residues. Germline lookup yields CDR1 SGHRS and CDR2 YFSETQ. J gave up 4 bases and V 5 bases, and 7 bases lay outside the gene matches.

The chain carries TRBV18 and TRBJ2-7; D remains unclear. The V and J ends lost 2 bases and 6 bases respectively, with 14 bases between them. CDR3 length: 14 residues. Germline V gene lookup returns CDR1 KGHSH and CDR2 LQKENI. The CDR3 coding sequence is TGTGCCAGCTCACCAAGAGCCACCTTGATCGAGCAGTACTTC. It yields the protein CASSPRATLIEQYF. Full variable domain (missing parts from reference TRBV18 and TRBJ2-7): NAGVMQNPRHLVRRRGQEARLRCSPMKGHSHVYWYRQLPEEGLKFMVYLQKENIIDESGMPKERFSAEFPKEGPSILRIQQVVRGDSAAYFCASSPRATLIEQYFGPGTRLTVT.

The V and J genes are TRBV10-3 and TRBJ2-1; D remains ambiguous. The V gene's germline CDR1 is ENHRY and CDR2 SYGVKD. The CDR3 extends over 13 amino acids. With 4 bases removed from V and 7 bases from J, the gap between germline ends came to 11 bases. The CDR3 DNA is TGTGCCATCAGTGTTGGCAGGAGAAATGAGCAGTTCTTC. Translation gives CAISVGRRNEQFF.

This clonotype was seen only a few times. This chain joins TRBV7-2 and TRBJ2-7; D gene unclear. V shed 5 bases and J shed 3 bases, with 11 bases lying between them. The V gene's germline CDR1 is SGHTA and CDR2 FQGNSA. This CDR3 contains 13 residues. For the CDR3, the DNA is TGTGCCAGCAGCCCACCCTTTCTCTACGAGCAGTACTTC. Its translation is CASSPPFLYEQYF.

The chain is built from TRBV12-3 or TRBV12-4 and TRBJ1-5; D is unclear. The germline V and J ends were trimmed by 2 bases and 3 bases, with 8 bases remaining between them. The CDR3 runs 14 residues. The CDR3 here is CASSLRRFNQPQHF. CDR3 coding DNA: TGTGCCAGCAGTTTACGACGATTCAATCAGCCCCAGCATTTT.

This clonotype has a handful of counts. This chain uses TRBV12-3 or TRBV12-4 with TRBJ2-5, with D possibly matching TRBD1 (6 bases). This CDR3 region has 11 residues. Between the trimmed V and J ends, which lost 7 bases and 5 bases, there was a span of 8 bases. CDR3 protein: CASTQGETQYF. In DNA, the CDR3 is TGTGCCAGCACTCAGGGGGAGACCCAGTACTTC.

This clonotype was recorded at least ten times. The genes are TRBV6-5 and TRBJ1-5, with D possibly being TRBD1 (5 bases). The V end was cut by 0 bases, the J end by 7 bases, with 13 bases between. The germline gives CDR1 MNHEY, CDR2 SVGAGI. CDR3 length: 15 amino acids. CDR3 amino acids: CASSYSLGGGQPQHF. The CDR3, as DNA: TGTGCCAGCAGTTACTCGTTGGGGGGAGGCCAGCCCCAGCATTTT.

This sequence joins TRBV2 and TRBJ2-5, with a possible D match to TRBD1 (5 bases). V lost 10 bases and J lost 5, with 17 bases in between. The CDR3 has 13 amino acids. Germline CDR1 is SNHLY and CDR2 is FYNNEI. The CDR3 is CAKKSRVEETQYF. The CDR3 bases are TGTGCCAAGAAGAGCAGGGTCGAGGAGACCCAGTACTTC.

V is TRBV18 and J is TRBJ2-3; D gene uncertain. This CDR3 spans 15 amino acids. The V gene's germline CDR1 is KGHSH and CDR2 LQKENI. V lost 6 bases, J lost 2 bases, and 15 bases lay in between. The CDR3 loop reads CASSKRCTVTDTQYF. The CDR3 DNA sequence: TGTGCCAGCTCGAAGCGCTGCACTGTCACAGATACGCAGTATTTT.

The V gene is TRBV4-2, the J gene TRBJ1-5; tentative D call: TRBD1 (6 bases). CDR3 size: 15 residues. Germline CDR1 reads LGHNA; CDR2 reads YNFKEQ. Trimming pared 2 bases from V and 6 bases from J, leaving 14 bases between. The CDR3 protein is CASSQSPGDLQPQHF. DNA for the CDR3: TGTGCCAGCAGCCAATCTCCAGGGGATCTTCAGCCCCAGCATTTT.

This clonotype was counted many times. The chain is built from TRBV11-2 and TRBJ2-3, with a weak D call TRBD1 (5 bases). Germline lookup yields CDR1 SGHAT and CDR2 FQNNGV. This CDR3 has 15 residues. V dropped 5 bases and J dropped 2 bases, with 14 bases sitting between them. The DNA for the CDR3 is TGTGCCAGCAGCCACCTCTCCAGGGCCACAGATACGCAGTATTTT. Translation gives CASSHLSRATDTQYF.

The chain recombines TRBV5-1 with TRBJ1-4; unclear D gene. Germline-derived CDR1 and CDR2 are SGHRS and YFSETQ. The CDR3 is made up of 15 amino acids. V lost 0 bases, J lost 8 bases, and 14 bases lay in between. In DNA, the CDR3 is TGCGCCAGCAGCTTGGAGGGATCGGGTAGGGAAAAACTGTTTTTT. The encoded protein is CASSLEGSGREKLFF.

This clonotype was seen at least ten times. One junction end disagrees with the germline gene, perhaps due to a read error. The rearrangement joins TRBV5-1 to TRBJ2-3; 10 bases agree with TRBD2. Germline-derived CDR1 and CDR2 are SGHRS and YFSETQ. The CDR3 extends over 13 amino acids. CDR3 DNA: TGTGCCAGCAGCCTAGCGGGAGCAGATACGCAGTATTTT. Its protein product is CASSLAGADTQYF.

This clonotype was detected only a few times. This chain uses TRBV12-3 or TRBV12-4 with TRBJ2-3; no firm D call. This CDR3 is 15 amino acids long. The V end was cut by 4 bases, the J end by 5 bases, with 16 bases between. DNA of the CDR3: TGTGCCAGCAGTTGGAGTCACCCCAATCAAGATACGCAGTATTTT. Amino acid sequence: CASSWSHPNQDTQYF.

This clonotype came up a few times. The genes are TRBV14 and TRBJ2-3; 7 nucleotides match TRBD2. The V segment lost 2 bases and the J segment 4 bases; nucleotides outside the gene matches: 6. CDR3 length: 15 amino acids. CDR1 SGHDN and CDR2 FVKESK come from the germline V gene. CDR3 loop: CASSQQVGGPDTQYF. In DNA, the CDR3 is TGTGCCAGCAGCCAACAGGTGGGAGGGCCAGATACGCAGTATTTT.

In this sample, this clonotype turned up many times. The chain employs TRBV12-3 or TRBV12-4 and TRBJ2-3, with 7 bases matching TRBD1. The CDR3 totals 14 residues. Trimming cost V 3 bases and J 6 bases; bases outside gene matches: 6. CDR3: CASSLDRTTDTQYF. The CDR3 DNA reads as TGTGCCAGCAGTTTGGACAGGACGACGGATACGCAGTATTTT.

The V call is TRBV12-3 or TRBV12-4, the J call TRBJ2-5; D is perhaps TRBD1 (6 bases). The CDR3 is made up of 15 amino acids. V lost 6 bases, J lost 1 base, and 15 bases lay in between. The DNA of the CDR3 is TGTGCCAGCAGGCCGAACAGGGCACCCCAAGAGACCCAGTACTTC. Translation: CASRPNRAPQETQYF.

V gene TRBV20-1 combines with J gene TRBJ2-7, with 7 bases fitting TRBD2. Trimming at V came to 3 bases and at J to 6 bases, leaving 8 bases not matched to a gene. Germline assignment: CDR1 DFQATT and CDR2 SNEGSKA (reference sequence). CDR3 length: 13 residues. CDR3 coding DNA: TGCAGTGCTAGTAGGGCCGGACTAGGCGAGCAGTACTTC. This codes for CSASRAGLGEQYF.

This chain joins TRBV20-1 and TRBJ2-7; 9 positions agree with TRBD2. Germline CDR1 reads DFQATT; CDR2 reads SNEGSKA (reference sequence). Trimming at V came to 6 bases and at J to 7 bases, leaving 13 bases not matched to a gene. This CDR3 has 14 amino acids. The CDR3 loop is CSALGLANAWEQYF. The DNA for the CDR3 is TGCAGTGCCCTTGGACTAGCGAACGCGTGGGAGCAGTACTTC.

The gene calls are TRBV4-1 and TRBJ1-3, with D possibly TRBD1 on 5 matching bases. With 3 bases removed from V and 4 bases from J, the gap between germline ends came to 10 bases. Germline values: CDR1 MGHRA, CDR2 YSYEKL. The CDR3 loop spans 14 amino acids. The CDR3 coding sequence is TGCGCCAGCAGCCAGGGGACGTTCGGAAACACCATATATTTT. Translating gives CASSQGTFGNTIYF.

The chain combines TRBV5-1 with TRBJ2-1; 8 positions agree with TRBD2. Germline trimming cut 4 bases from V and 7 bases from J; bases unmatched to any gene: 10. From germline, CDR1 is SGHRS and CDR2 YFSETQ. CDR3 length: 15 residues. CDR3 amino acids: CASSGGEAGVNEQFF. In nucleotides, the CDR3 is TGCGCCAGCAGCGGGGGGGAAGCGGGAGTGAATGAGCAGTTCTTC. Together with reference TRBV5-1 and TRBJ2-1, the CDR3 gives the full variable domain: KAGVTQTPRYLIKTRGQQVTLSCSPISGHRSVSWYQQTPGQGLQFLFEYFSETQRNKGNFPGRFSGRQFSNSRSEMNVSTLELGDSALYLCASSGGEAGVNEQFFGPGTRLTVL.

This clonotype was seen at least ten times. The chain employs TRBV29-1 and TRBJ1-2, with 9 nucleotides matching TRBD1. V shed 1 base and J 10 bases; nucleotides not matched to a gene: 13. This CDR3 contains 15 residues. CDR1 is SQVTM, CDR2 ANQGSEA, per germline. The DNA of the CDR3 is TGCAGCGTTGAAGCCCGGGGGGACAGGGTACCATTCTACACCTTC. It specifies CSVEARGDRVPFYTF.

This sequence joins TRBV20-1 and TRBJ2-7; perhaps TRBD2 as D (6 bases). Germline V gene data show CDR1 as DFQATT and CDR2 as SNEGSKA (reference sequence). The CDR3 runs 17 residues. Trimming removed 0 bases at V and 4 bases at J, with 22 bases between. In DNA, the CDR3 is TGCAGTGCTAGAGATCTTTTGGGAGTGGGGGGACCTTACGAGCAGTACTTC. It encodes CSARDLLGVGGPYEQYF.

This clonotype was recorded a few times. This chain links TRBV28 with TRBJ2-6; D gene ambiguous. Germline V gene lookup returns CDR1 MDHEN and CDR2 SYDVKM. This CDR3 spans 14 amino acids. Trimming took off 3 bases at V and 4 bases at J, with 7 bases between the two ends. The CDR3 here is CASSFHPGANVLTF. Written as DNA, the CDR3 is TGTGCCAGCAGTTTCCATCCCGGGGCCAACGTCCTGACTTTC.